This passage covers 3 T cell receptor beta chains from one sample sequenced in a study of shared clonotypes between healthy human individuals. TCRdb's table, derived via immunoSEQ multiplex PCR, lists solely in-frame clones and lacks some. The table lists fewer than 550,000 clones, 60% to 80% of them singletons. Sequencing used PBMCs. The receptor source for this set is a woman aged 40-49 years in good health. Some clones in this sample may be carry-over from other donors' samples.

The V gene is TRBV27, the J gene TRBJ2-5; maybe TRBD1 (6 bases). V was cut by 6 bases and J by 2 bases, with 10 bases left in between. The germline gives CDR1 MNHEY, CDR2 SMNVEV (reference sequence). The CDR3 is 13 residues long. The CDR3, as DNA: TGTGCCAGCAGGGGTGACAGGCAAGAGACCCAGTACTTC. It encodes CASRGDRQETQYF.

The V gene is TRBV18, the J gene TRBJ1-2; TRBD1 agrees at 7 bases. The CDR3 runs 20 residues. Germline V gives CDR1 KGHSH, CDR2 LQKENI. The J segment lost 0 bases and the V segment lost 2 bases, leaving 18 bases of the junction unmatched. The CDR3 sequence is CASSPGSTSSYRGPNYGYTF. The CDR3 DNA reads as TGTGCCAGCTCACCAGGGTCCACATCCTCCTACAGGGGCCCTAACTATGGCTACACCTTC.

The chain links TRBV7-8 to TRBJ2-7, with unresolved D. There are 15 residues in the CDR3. Germline values: CDR1 SGHVS, CDR2 FQNEAQ. V was shortened by 1 base and J by 3 bases, with 13 bases between the two germline ends. Here the CDR3 reads CASSLGSTEYYEQYF. CDR3 DNA: TGTGCCAGCAGCTTAGGGAGTACGGAGTACTACGAGCAGTACTTC.